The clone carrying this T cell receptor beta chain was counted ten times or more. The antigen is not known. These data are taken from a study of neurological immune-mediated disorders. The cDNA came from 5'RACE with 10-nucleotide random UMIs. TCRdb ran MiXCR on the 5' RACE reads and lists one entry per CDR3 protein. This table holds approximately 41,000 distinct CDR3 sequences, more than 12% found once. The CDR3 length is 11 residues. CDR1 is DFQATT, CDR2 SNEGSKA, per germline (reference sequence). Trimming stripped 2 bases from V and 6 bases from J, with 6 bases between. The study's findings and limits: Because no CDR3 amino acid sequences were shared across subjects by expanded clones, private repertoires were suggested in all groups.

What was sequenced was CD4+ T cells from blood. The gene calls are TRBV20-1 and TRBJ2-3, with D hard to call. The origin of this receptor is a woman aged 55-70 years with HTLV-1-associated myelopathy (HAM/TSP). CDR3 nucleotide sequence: TGCAGTGCTAGAAGTGGGGATACGCAGTATTTT. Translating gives CSARSGDTQYF.